This T cell receptor beta chain stems from a study of T cells in Graves' hyperthyroidism and ophthalmopathy. On the basis of clinical symptoms, serum thyroxine and TRAb, thyroid ultrasound and orbital computed tomography, diagnoses were made. This clonotype has only a few counts. TCR beta CDR3 sequences were amplified from RNA transcripts. The HTBI primer set served for first-round RT-PCR of the TCR CDR3. TCRdb called the multiplex PCR reads again in MiXCR, with one record for every CDR3 protein. The profile covers 400,000 to 550,000 distinct CDR3 sequences, with roughly a quarter appearing a single time and 11% taken by the ten largest. From germline, CDR1 is MNHNS and CDR2 SASEGT. This CDR3 spans 18 amino acids. V shed 5 bases and J shed 9 bases, with 26 bases lying between them.

The TCR sequence derives from a woman in her twenties or thirties with Graves' ophthalmopathy. The chain is built from TRBV6-1 and TRBJ1-6; no definite D call. The sequenced material came from blood. DNA of the CDR3: TGTGCCAGCAGTCGACCTCGTACGGGGTTGAGTATCAGTTCACCCCTCCACTTT. The encoded protein is CASSRPRTGLSISSPLHF.